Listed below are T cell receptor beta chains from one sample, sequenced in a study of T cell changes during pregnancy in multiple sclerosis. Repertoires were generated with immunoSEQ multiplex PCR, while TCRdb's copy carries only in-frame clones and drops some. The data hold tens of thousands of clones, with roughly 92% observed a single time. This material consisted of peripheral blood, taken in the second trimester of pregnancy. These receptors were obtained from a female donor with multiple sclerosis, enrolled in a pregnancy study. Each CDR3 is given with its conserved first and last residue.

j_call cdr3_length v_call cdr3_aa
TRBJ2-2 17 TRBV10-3 CAISHPGGVGNTGELFF
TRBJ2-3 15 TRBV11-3 CASTSGSGGTDTQYF
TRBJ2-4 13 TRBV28 CASTPQGINIQYF
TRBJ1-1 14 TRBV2 CASRRQGQNTEAFF
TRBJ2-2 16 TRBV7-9 CASSPRGSVNTGELFF
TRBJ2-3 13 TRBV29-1 CSVVSGSTDTQYF
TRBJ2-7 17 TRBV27 CASSGWTSGREAHEQYF
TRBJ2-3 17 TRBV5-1 CASSFRASGASTDTQYF
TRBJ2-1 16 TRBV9 CASSPDRSGWYNEQFF
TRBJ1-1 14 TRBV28 CASSLYTANTEAFF
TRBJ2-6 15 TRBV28 CASSPPGAGANVLTF
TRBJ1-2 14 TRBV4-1 CASSPTGSNYGYTF
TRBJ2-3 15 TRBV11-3 CASSPRGGGTDTQYF
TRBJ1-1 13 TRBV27 CATSADWNTEAFF
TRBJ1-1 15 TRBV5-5 CASSLAQGRGTEAFF
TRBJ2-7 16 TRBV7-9 CASSLSGQGARYEQYF
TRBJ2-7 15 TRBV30 CAWSMTTSKPVEQYF
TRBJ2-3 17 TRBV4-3 CASSQDQRGGGTDTQYF
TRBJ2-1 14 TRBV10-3 CAISSGGGWNEQFF
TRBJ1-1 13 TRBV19 CASFPQAWTEAFF
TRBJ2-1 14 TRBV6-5 CASSERTSVNEQFF
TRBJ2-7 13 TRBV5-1 CASSGGTRAEQYF
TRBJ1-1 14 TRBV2 CASRLILGDTEAFF
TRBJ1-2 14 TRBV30 CAWSALQALDGYTF
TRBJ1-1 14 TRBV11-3 CASSLDSGGTEAFF
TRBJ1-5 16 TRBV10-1 CASREAIRASNQPQHF
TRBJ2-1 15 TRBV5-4 CASSLGGLAGHEQFF
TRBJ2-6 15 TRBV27 CASKDRASGANVLTF
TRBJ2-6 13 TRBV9 CASSDPWAYVLTF
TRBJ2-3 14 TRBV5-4 CASSPGTDTDTQYF
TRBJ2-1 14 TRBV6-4 CACSGTGGSNEQFF
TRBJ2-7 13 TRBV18 CASSPGTSDEQYF
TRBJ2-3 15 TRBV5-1 CASSLVGGGPDTQYF
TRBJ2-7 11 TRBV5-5 CASSLARARFF
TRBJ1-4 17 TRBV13 CASSLAAGGDGNEKLFF
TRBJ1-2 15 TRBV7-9 CASSLSRDRVYGYTF
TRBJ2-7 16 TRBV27 CASTISAGAGVYEQYF
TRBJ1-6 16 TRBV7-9 CASSLDLAGANSPLHF
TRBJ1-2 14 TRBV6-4 CASKKDSDITGYTF
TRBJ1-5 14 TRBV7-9 CASSQGNSNQPQHF